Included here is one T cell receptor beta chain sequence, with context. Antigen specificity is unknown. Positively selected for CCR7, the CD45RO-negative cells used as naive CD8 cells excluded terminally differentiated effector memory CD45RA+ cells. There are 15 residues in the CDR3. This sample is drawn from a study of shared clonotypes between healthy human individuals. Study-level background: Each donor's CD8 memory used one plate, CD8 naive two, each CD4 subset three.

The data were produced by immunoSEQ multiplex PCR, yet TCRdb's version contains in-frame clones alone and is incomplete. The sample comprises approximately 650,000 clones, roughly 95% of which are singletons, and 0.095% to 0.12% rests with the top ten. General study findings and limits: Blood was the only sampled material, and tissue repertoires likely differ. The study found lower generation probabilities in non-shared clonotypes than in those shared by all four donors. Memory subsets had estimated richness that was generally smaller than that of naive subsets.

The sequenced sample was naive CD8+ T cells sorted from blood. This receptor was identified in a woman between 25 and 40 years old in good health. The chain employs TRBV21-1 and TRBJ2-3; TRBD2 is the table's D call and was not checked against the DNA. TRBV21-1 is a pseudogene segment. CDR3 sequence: CASSSQREKTDTQYF. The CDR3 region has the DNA TGTGCCAGCAGCTCCCAGCGGGAGAAAACAGATACGCAGTATTTT.